One sample yielded the 19 T cell receptor beta chains listed below, sequenced in a study of read filtering for tumor transcriptome and immune sequencing. This library used approximately 0.4 ug RNA and molecular barcoded adaptors spanning alpha/delta and beta/gamma chains. TCRdb called the reads again in MiXCR, with one record for every CDR3 protein. The sample carries some 19,000 distinct CDR3 sequences, approximately 20% recorded once. Material for sequencing was a population of CD138-negative cells sorted from bone marrow. The receptors originated from a donor at least 40 years old with multiple myeloma.

The sample holds many counts of this clonotype. The chain couples TRBV4-3 to TRBJ2-3; D is possibly TRBD2 (6 bases). The CDR3 length is 23 residues. Germline V gives CDR1 LGHNA, CDR2 YSLEER. Trimming took off 0 bases at V and 5 bases at J, with 36 bases between the two ends. In nucleotides, the CDR3 is TGCGCCAGCAGCCAAGATTTGGAGGGAGGATCCCTACTGGAGGAGTGGGAGTTAGATACGCAGTATTTT. Residues: CASSQDLEGGSLLEEWELDTQYF.

There are many counts of this clonotype. V and J are TRBV7-2 and TRBJ2-1; the D is unclear. The CDR3 extends over 13 amino acids. CDR1 and CDR2 from the germline V gene are SGHTA and FQGNSA. The V end was cut by 0 bases, the J end by 5 bases, with 5 bases between. CDR3 amino acids: CASSLAQNNEQFF. Written as DNA, the CDR3 is TGTGCCAGCAGCTTAGCCCAGAACAATGAGCAGTTCTTC.

The chain uses TRBV27 and TRBJ1-1; D call uncertain. This CDR3 has 13 amino acids. Germline CDR1 reads MNHEY; CDR2 reads SMNVEV (reference sequence). V shed 6 bases and J shed 0 bases, with 8 bases lying between them. CDR3 residues: CASSFTMNTEAFF. The CDR3 region has the DNA TGTGCCAGCAGCTTCACTATGAACACTGAAGCTTTCTTT.

By sample fraction, this clonotype is medium-sized. The rearrangement links TRBV20-1 to TRBJ1-1, with a weak D call TRBD1 (5 bases). The CDR3 contains 13 residues. V dropped 1 base and J dropped 8 bases, with 14 bases sitting between them. CDR1 DFQATT and CDR2 SNEGSKA come from the germline V gene (reference sequence). The CDR3 sequence: CSARADTNPEAFF. The CDR3 nucleotides are TGCAGTGCTAGAGCGGACACCAACCCAGAAGCTTTCTTT.

The V gene is TRBV15, the J gene TRBJ2-1; TRBD2 agrees at 8 bases. V dropped 1 base and J dropped 1; count of bases not matched to a gene: 6. Germline CDR1 is LNHNV and CDR2 is YYDKDF (reference sequence). There are 17 residues in the CDR3. The CDR3 DNA reads as TGTGCCACCAGCAGAGGAAGCTCTAGCGGGTCCTACAATGAGCAGTTCTTC. Its translation: CATSRGSSSGSYNEQFF.

The chain carries TRBV7-9 and TRBJ1-1, with 9 bases fitting TRBD1. The germline CDR1 and CDR2 sequences are SEHNR and FQNEAQ (reference sequence). CDR3 length: 15 amino acids. V was pared by 4 bases and J by 3 bases, with 6 bases of the junction left unmatched. This CDR3 reads CASSSAGQGHTEAFF. In DNA, the CDR3 is TGTGCCAGCAGCTCAGCGGGACAGGGTCACACTGAAGCTTTCTTT.

This clonotype was picked up a small number of times. The rearrangement uses TRBV19 and TRBJ2-1; 13 bases are shared with TRBD2. This CDR3 is built from 17 residues. Per germline, CDR1 LNHDA and CDR2 SQIVND (reference sequence). The ends lost 3 bases at V and 7 bases at J; junction bases unmatched: 9. CDR3 nucleotide sequence: TGTGCCAGTAGTATGCAGACTAGCGGGAGGATCGCAAATGAGCAGTTCTTC. This encodes CASSMQTSGRIANEQFF.

This clonotype was seen a handful of times. The gene calls are TRBV7-9 and TRBJ1-6; D ambiguous. Germline V gene sequence: CDR1 SEHNR, CDR2 FQNEAQ (reference sequence). The CDR3 loop spans 14 amino acids. V lost 5 bases to trimming and J lost 7 bases, with 12 bases between them. The CDR3, as DNA: TGTGCCAGCAGCCCCCGGCCCGGGAATTCACCCCTCCACTTT. It translates to CASSPRPGNSPLHF.

This clonotype was counted many times. The chain has TRBV4-1 and TRBJ2-1, with TRBD2 as a possible D gene (7 bases). CDR3 length: 17 amino acids. V lost 5 bases and J 0 bases, leaving 17 bases between the germline ends. Germline CDR1 is MGHRA and CDR2 is YSYEKL. The CDR3 sequence is CASSGWGRGSSYNEQFF. CDR3 sequence (DNA): TGCGCCAGCAGCGGATGGGGGCGCGGGAGCTCCTACAATGAGCAGTTCTTC.

Worth noting for this clonotype: Being one base from a much bigger clone, this may be a read error. V gene TRBV11-2 combines with J gene TRBJ2-5, with 8 positions matching TRBD1. The CDR3 length is 15 residues. The V gene's germline CDR1 is SGHAT and CDR2 FQNNGV. CDR3 DNA: TGTGCCAGCAGCTTAGAAGACAGGGGCCAAGGGACCCAGTACTTC. The encoded protein is CASSLEDRGQGTQYF. Looking up the rest from reference TRBV11-2 and TRBJ2-5 gives the full variable domain: EAGVAQSPRYKIIEKRQSVAFWCNPISGHATLYWYQQILGQGPKLLIQFQNNGVVDDSQLPKDRFSAERLKGVDSTLKIQPAKLEDSAVYLCASSLEDRGQGTQYFGPGTRLLVL.

The sample holds many counts of this clonotype. J is TRBJ2-1 and V is TRBV6-2 or TRBV6-3; weak D call: TRBD2 (6 bases). The germline V gene has CDR1 MNHEY and CDR2 SVGEGT. V lost 4 bases to trimming and J lost 0 bases, with 13 bases between them. The CDR3 has 16 amino acids. The CDR3 spells CASSLTRSSSYNEQFF. For the CDR3, the DNA is TGTGCCAGCAGTTTGACTAGGAGTAGCTCCTACAATGAGCAGTTCTTC.

This clonotype is labeled as medium-sized (0.01 to 0.1%). The V and J genes are TRBV18 and TRBJ2-3; D is unresolved. V was trimmed by 1 base and J by 5 bases, leaving 7 bases between them. The CDR3 extends over 13 amino acids. Per germline, CDR1 KGHSH and CDR2 LQKENI. CDR3 protein: CASSPLPGDTQYF. CDR3 DNA: TGTGCCAGCTCACCACTGCCGGGAGATACGCAGTATTTT.

In this sample, this clonotype turned up a few times. The rearrangement links TRBV28 to TRBJ2-3; possibly TRBD2 for D (6 bases). Deletions cut 2 bases from V and 7 bases from J, with 13 bases between. Germline V gene lookup returns CDR1 MDHEN and CDR2 SYDVKM. This CDR3 region has 14 residues. For the CDR3, the DNA is TGTGCCAGCAGTTTAAAGCGGGTGGTTAATACGCAGTATTTT. Its protein product is CASSLKRVVNTQYF.

At least ten counts were recorded for this clonotype. The rearrangement links TRBV5-1 to TRBJ1-1; the D gene is possibly TRBD1 (5 bases). The CDR3 length is 14 residues. V shed 7 bases and J shed 4 bases, with 17 bases lying between them. CDR1 is SGHRS, CDR2 YFSETQ, per germline. The DNA of the CDR3 is TGCGCCAGCGTTGAAGCTGGGGGGGGCACTGAAGCTTTCTTT. As protein: CASVEAGGGTEAFF.

Details on this clonotype: A much larger clonotype is one base distant, so this may be a read error. The V gene is TRBV28, the J gene TRBJ1-4, with TRBD1 as a possible D gene (6 bases). The germline CDR1 and CDR2 sequences are MDHEN and SYDVKM. The CDR3 consists of 12 residues. This chain's CDR3 is CFGRGRGEKLFF. Written as DNA, the CDR3 is TGTTTCGGCAGGGGTCGGGGCGAAAAACTGTTTTTT. Variable domain in full (rest from reference TRBV28 and TRBJ1-4): DVKVTQSSRYLVKRTGEKVFLECVQDMDHENMFWYRQDPGLGLRLIYFSYDVKMKEKGDIPEGYSVSREKKERFSLILESASTNQTSMYLCFGRGRGEKLFFGSGTQLSVL.

Many counts were recorded for this clonotype. V is TRBV10-2 and J is TRBJ2-1; 8 nucleotides line up with TRBD2. J gave up 3 bases and V 5 bases, and 6 bases lay outside the gene matches. This CDR3 region has 15 residues. Germline V gene lookup returns CDR1 WSHSY and CDR2 SAAADI. CDR3 sequence: CASSPLAEHYNEQFF. In DNA, the CDR3 is TGCGCCAGCAGTCCACTAGCGGAGCACTACAATGAGCAGTTCTTC.

This clonotype was seen only a few times. At one end, the junction sequence differs from germline, possibly due to a read error. The genes are TRBV29-1 and TRBJ1-1, with D maybe TRBD1 (5 bases). CDR1 and CDR2 (germline): SQVTM, ANQGSEA. The CDR3 is made up of 13 amino acids. The CDR3 reads CSALLSAGTEALF. CDR3 coding DNA: TGCAGCGCTCTCCTCTCGGCTGGGACTGAAGCTCTCTTT.

This clonotype came up many times. V is TRBV29-1 and J is TRBJ1-2; no definite D call. V gave up 6 bases and J gave up 4 bases, with 6 bases separating them. This CDR3 is 10 amino acids long. CDR1 is SQVTM, CDR2 ANQGSEA, per germline. CDR3 region: CSVYSYGYTF. CDR3 bases: TGCAGCGTGTACTCCTATGGCTACACCTTC.

This clonotype was recorded many times. CDR3 in DNA: TGCAGCGTCCTAGATGCGGGGGCCGGGGAGCTGTTTTTT. Protein sequence: CSVLDAGAGELFF. V gene TRBV29-1 combines with J gene TRBJ2-2; TRBD2 matches at 7 bases. Germline loops: CDR1 SQVTM, CDR2 ANQGSEA. This CDR3 has 13 amino acids. Germline trimming cut 6 bases from V and 6 bases from J; bases unmatched to any gene: 7.